Below, one T cell receptor (beta chain) is given with its context. Only in-frame clones appear in the TCRdb table, and some are missing; sequencing was by immunoSEQ multiplex PCR. The data contain about 39,000 clones, approximately 90% of them seen just once; the ten biggest clones take up more than 0.45%. The sample belongs to a study of T cell changes during pregnancy in multiple sclerosis. The germline V gene has CDR1 LNHDA and CDR2 SQIVND (reference sequence). V lost 3 bases, J lost 8 bases, and 8 bases lay in between. This CDR3 contains 12 residues. This sequence joins TRBV19 and TRBJ2-1; D is undetermined. This TCR came from a female donor in good health, enrolled as a control in a pregnancy study. Source: CD4+ T cells from peripheral blood mononuclear cells, taken in the first trimester of pregnancy. As DNA, the CDR3 is TGTGCCAGTAGTATGTGGAGCTATGAGCAGTTCTTC. It codes for CASSMWSYEQFF.